Following are 10 T cell receptor beta chains from one sample sequenced in a study of shared clonotypes between healthy human individuals. The table came from immunoSEQ multiplex PCR; TCRdb's copy has only in-frame clones and leaves some out. The table lists approximately 2.4 million clones, almost 96% of them singletons, with roughly 0.13% in the top ten. Sequenced material: naive CD4+ T cells sorted from blood. Subset indicated: CD45RA+ positively selected. The receptors were gathered from a young man in good health.

This chain connects TRBV7-9 to TRBJ1-1; tentatively, D is TRBD1 (5 bases). The CDR3 length is 15 residues. CDR1 and CDR2 (germline): SEHNR, FQNEAQ (reference sequence). Between the trimmed V and J ends, which lost 1 base and 4 bases, there was a span of 13 bases. DNA for the CDR3: TGTGCCAGCAGCTTAGGTGGGGAGAGGGGCACTGAAGCTTTCTTT. Its translation: CASSLGGERGTEAFF.

This clone was recorded once. The V and J genes are TRBV4-1 and TRBJ2-3, with 9 bases identical to TRBD2. This CDR3 is built from 16 residues. J was trimmed by 1 base and V by 5 bases; bases with no gene match: 7. Germline V gene data show CDR1 as MGHRA and CDR2 as YSYEKL. The chain's CDR3 is CASSSRTSVRTDTQYF. The CDR3 nucleotides are TGCGCCAGCAGCTCCCGGACTAGCGTACGCACAGATACGCAGTATTTT.

This sequence joins TRBV5-1 and TRBJ2-1, with 10 positions matching TRBD2. CDR3 size: 16 residues. Germline CDR1 reads SGHRS; CDR2 reads YFSETQ. V was clipped by 4 bases and J by 9 bases; unmatched bases: 13. The CDR3 here is CASSLSNLAGASEQFF. The CDR3 DNA is TGCGCCAGCAGCCTCTCGAACCTAGCGGGAGCAAGTGAGCAGTTCTTC.

Notes on this clone: Additional DNA sequences in this sample encode the identical CDR3. This chain joins TRBV30 and TRBJ1-5; D is perhaps TRBD1 (6 bases). CDR3 size: 14 residues. V was cut by 0 bases and J by 4 bases, with 10 bases left in between. Germline V CDR1 and CDR2: GTSNPN, SVGIG (reference sequence). The CDR3 bases are TGTGCCTGGAGTGTAGGAGGGGGGAATCAGCCCCAGCATTTT. Amino acids: CAWSVGGGNQPQHF.

V and J are TRBV18 and TRBJ2-3; D gene unclear. The CDR3 totals 16 residues. Germline-derived CDR1 and CDR2 are KGHSH and LQKENI. Trimming removed 3 bases from V and 5 bases from J, with 18 bases in between. As DNA, the CDR3 is TGTGCCAGCTCACCGAATCTTAGGATCCTGCAAGATACGCAGTATTTT. Encoded protein: CASSPNLRILQDTQYF.

This chain connects TRBV9 to TRBJ1-5; D gene unclear. Trimming removed 4 bases from V and 3 bases from J, with 5 bases in between. This CDR3 is 12 amino acids long. Germline lookup yields CDR1 SGDLS and CDR2 YYNGEE. CDR3 DNA: TGTGCCAGCAGCAAGACCAATCAGCCCCAGCATTTT. Its translation: CASSKTNQPQHF.

This clone came up once. V gene TRBV7-2 combines with J gene TRBJ2-7, with a tentative D call TRBD2 (6 bases). Germline V gene lookup returns CDR1 SGHTA and CDR2 FQGNSA. This CDR3 has 15 residues. Deletions cut 2 bases from V and 1 base from J, with 12 bases between. In DNA, the CDR3 is TGTGCCAGCAGCTTAAAGGCGGGACCATCCTACGAGCAGTACTTC. Translation: CASSLKAGPSYEQYF.

V gene TRBV2 combines with J gene TRBJ1-4, with D perhaps matching TRBD1 (6 bases). Germline CDR1 reads SNHLY; CDR2 reads FYNNEI. The CDR3 runs 14 residues. V shed 8 bases and J shed 7 bases, with 17 bases lying between them. DNA of the CDR3: TGTGCCAGCCGATTTGAGGGGGTGGCTGAAAAACTGTTTTTT. Amino acid sequence: CASRFEGVAEKLFF.

The rearrangement joins TRBV2 to TRBJ2-2, with D maybe TRBD1 (5 bases). Trimming cost V 5 bases and J 7 bases, with 8 bases left between them. The CDR3 totals 12 residues. CDR1 and CDR2 (germline): SNHLY, FYNNEI. CDR3 loop: CASSPGYGELFF. CDR3 DNA: TGTGCCAGCAGTCCAGGGTACGGGGAGCTGTTTTTT.

V usage is TRBV2 and J usage is TRBJ1-2; 9 bases map to TRBD1. Germline V lookup: CDR1 SNHLY, CDR2 FYNNEI. With 6 bases clipped from V and 3 bases from J, the junction kept 8 bases outside the gene matches. The CDR3 is 15 amino acids. The chain's CDR3 is CASREDRGNHYGYTF. CDR3 sequence (DNA): TGTGCCAGCAGGGAGGACAGGGGAAATCACTATGGCTACACCTTC.